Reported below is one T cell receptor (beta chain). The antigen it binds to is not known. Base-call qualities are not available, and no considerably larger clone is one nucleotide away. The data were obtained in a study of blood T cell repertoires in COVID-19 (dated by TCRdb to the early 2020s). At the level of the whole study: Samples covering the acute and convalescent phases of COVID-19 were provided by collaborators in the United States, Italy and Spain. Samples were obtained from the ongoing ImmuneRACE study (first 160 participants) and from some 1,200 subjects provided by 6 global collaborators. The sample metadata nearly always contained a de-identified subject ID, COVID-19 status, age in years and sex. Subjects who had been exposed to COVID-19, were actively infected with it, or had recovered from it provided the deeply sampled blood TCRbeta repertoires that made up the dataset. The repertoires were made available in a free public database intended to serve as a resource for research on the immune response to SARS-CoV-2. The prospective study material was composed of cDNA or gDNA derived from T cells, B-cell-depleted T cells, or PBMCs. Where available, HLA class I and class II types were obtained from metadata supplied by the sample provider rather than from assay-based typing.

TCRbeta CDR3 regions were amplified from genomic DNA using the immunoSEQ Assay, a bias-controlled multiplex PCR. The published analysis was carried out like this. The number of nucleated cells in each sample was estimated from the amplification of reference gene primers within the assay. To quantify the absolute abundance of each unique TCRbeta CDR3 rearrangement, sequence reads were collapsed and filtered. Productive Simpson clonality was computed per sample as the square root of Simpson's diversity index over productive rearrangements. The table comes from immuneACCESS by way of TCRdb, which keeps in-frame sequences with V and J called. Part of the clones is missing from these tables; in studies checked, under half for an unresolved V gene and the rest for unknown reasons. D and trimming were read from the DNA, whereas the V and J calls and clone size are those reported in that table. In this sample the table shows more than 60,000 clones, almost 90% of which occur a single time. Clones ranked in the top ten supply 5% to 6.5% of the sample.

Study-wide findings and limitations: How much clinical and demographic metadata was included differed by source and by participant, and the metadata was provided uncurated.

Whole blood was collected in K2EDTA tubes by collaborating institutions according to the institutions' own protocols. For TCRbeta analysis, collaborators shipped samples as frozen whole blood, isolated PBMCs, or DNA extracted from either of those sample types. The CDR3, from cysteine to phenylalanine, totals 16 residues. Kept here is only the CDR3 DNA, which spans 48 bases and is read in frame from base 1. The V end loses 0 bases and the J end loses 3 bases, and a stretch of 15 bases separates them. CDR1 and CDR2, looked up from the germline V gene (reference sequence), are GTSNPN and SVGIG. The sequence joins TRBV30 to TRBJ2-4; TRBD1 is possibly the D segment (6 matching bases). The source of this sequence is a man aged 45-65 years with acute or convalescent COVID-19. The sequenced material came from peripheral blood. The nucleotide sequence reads TGTGCCTGGAGTGTAAGTCTAAGGGGACACAAAAACATTCAGTACTTC. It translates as CAWSVSLRGHKNIQYF.